Listed below are T cell receptor beta chains from one sample, sequenced in a study of shared clonotypes between healthy human individuals. This table comes from immunoSEQ multiplex PCR, and its TCRdb copy is limited to in-frame clones, with some not included. The sample holds 850,000 to 1,200,000 clones; 65% to 75% are singletons and the top ten take approximately 1.5%. The specimen was memory CD4+ T cells sorted from blood. The receptors were sampled from a man between 18 and 35 years old in good health. Each CDR3 is given with its conserved first and last residue. Each record gives: CDR3 protein, CDR3 DNA, D gene, J gene, clone size, V gene. A D gene is named only where the DNA matches it firmly. Some rows have no size entry. The others give once, few or many, or a class for an expanded clone.

CASSLPGRVNTEAFF,TGTGCCAGCAGCTTACCCGGCAGGGTGAACACTGAAGCTTTCTTT,NA,TRBJ1-1,NA,TRBV7-2
CAWSVVPQDTIYF,TGTGCCTGGAGTGTGGTCCCTCAGGACACCATATATTTT,NA,TRBJ1-3,few,TRBV30
CASSQPGQYYGYTF,TGTGCCAGCAGCCAACCCGGACAGTACTATGGCTACACCTTC,NA,TRBJ1-2,NA,TRBV4-2
CASRRTGGEGATEAFF,TGTGCCAGCAGACGGACAGGGGGCGAGGGGGCCACTGAAGCTTTCTTT,TRBD1,TRBJ1-1,NA,TRBV2
CAWSVRSEPGAFF,TGTGCCTGGAGTGTACGGTCGGAGCCCGGGGCTTTCTTT,NA,TRBJ1-1,NA,TRBV30
CSVLQDTYNEQFF,TGCAGCGTTTTACAGGATACCTACAATGAGCAGTTCTTC,NA,TRBJ2-1,NA,TRBV29-1
CASSLRKPDRGLNEKLFF,TGTGCCAGCAGCCTACGAAAGCCCGACAGGGGACTTAATGAAAAACTGTTTTTT,TRBD1,TRBJ1-4,NA,TRBV7-9
CASSLALFGTQYF,TGTGCCAGCAGCTTAGCGTTATTCGGGACCCAGTACTTC,NA,TRBJ2-5,NA,TRBV7-6
CASSPPGLAFTDTQYF,TGTGCCAGCTCACCCCCAGGACTAGCGTTCACAGATACGCAGTATTTT,TRBD2,TRBJ2-3,NA,TRBV18
CASSLSVTSETEAFF,TGTGCCAGCAGCTTATCCGTCACTTCGGAAACTGAAGCTTTCTTT,NA,TRBJ1-1,NA,TRBV7-8
CAWSEVAGGGQFF,TGTGCCTGGAGCGAGGTAGCGGGGGGTGGGCAGTTCTTC,TRBD2,TRBJ2-1,NA,TRBV30
CASSESGQGGETQYF,TGCGCCAGCAGTGAGTCTGGGCAGGGCGGGGAGACCCAGTACTTC,NA,TRBJ2-5,NA,TRBV10-1
CASSLDRPLSIQYF,TGTGCCAGCAGCTTGGACAGGCCTTTAAGCATTCAGTACTTC,TRBD1,TRBJ2-4,NA,TRBV7-9
CASSITPGSGANVLTF,TGTGCCAGTAGTATAACGCCGGGCTCTGGGGCCAACGTCCTGACTTTC,NA,TRBJ2-6,NA,TRBV19
CASSLSDRVEAFF,TGTGCCAGCAGCCTATCCGACAGGGTTGAAGCTTTCTTT,TRBD1,TRBJ1-1,NA,TRBV7-3
CASSYSLEGGNTIYF,TGTGCCAGCAGTTACTCGCTTGAAGGTGGAAACACCATATATTTT,NA,TRBJ1-3,NA,TRBV6-6
CASSLVGTSGAPETQYF,TGTGCCAGCAGCTTAGTTGGGACTAGCGGGGCCCCGGAGACCCAGTACTTC,TRBD2,TRBJ2-5,NA,TRBV7-6
CASSVVGGSNEQFF,TGTGCCAGCAGCGTAGTAGGGGGTTCCAATGAGCAGTTCTTC,NA,TRBJ2-1,NA,TRBV9
CASSLGRQAYGYTF,TGTGCCAGCAGCTTGGGTCGACAAGCCTATGGCTACACCTTC,NA,TRBJ1-2,few,TRBV5-6
CASSLPGQGAGEQYF,TGTGCCAGCAGCCTCCCGGGACAGGGGGCGGGCGAGCAGTACTTC,TRBD1,TRBJ2-7,NA,TRBV5-6
CASSLVSLAGVKREQFF,TGTGCCAGCAGCTTAGTGTCGCTAGCGGGAGTAAAGCGTGAGCAGTTCTTC,TRBD2,TRBJ2-1,NA,TRBV7-2
CASSLGGGTATNEKLFF,TGCGCCAGCAGCTTGGGGGGCGGGACAGCAACTAATGAAAAACTGTTTTTT,TRBD1,TRBJ1-4,NA,TRBV5-1
CASSPGAGTGQKTQYF,TGCGCCAGCAGCCCCGGGGCCGGGACAGGGCAAAAGACCCAGTACTTC,TRBD1,TRBJ2-5,NA,TRBV5-1
CASSRGLAGGVNF,TGTGCCAGCAGCCGCGGACTAGCGGGAGGAGTGAACTTC,TRBD2,TRBJ2-7,NA,TRBV6-6
CASSVGTNTEAFF,TGTGCCAGCAGTGTCGGGACGAACACTGAAGCTTTCTTT,NA,TRBJ1-1,NA,TRBV6-1
CASTSGASRGTGELFF,TGTGCCAGCACCAGCGGGGCTAGCAGAGGCACCGGGGAGCTGTTTTTT,TRBD2,TRBJ2-2,NA,TRBV7-8
CASRRQGETSTEAFF,TGTGCCAGCAGAAGACAGGGCGAAACTTCCACTGAAGCTTTCTTT,TRBD1,TRBJ1-1,NA,TRBV27